This T cell receptor (beta chain) was identified during a study of blood T cell repertoires in COVID-19. In the study overall: The samples span acute and convalescent COVID-19 from the United States, Italy and Spain.

In the authors' workflow: Amplification of reference gene primers provided the estimated nucleated cell counts. This table comes from immunoSEQ multiplex PCR, and its TCRdb copy is limited to in-frame clones, with some not included. V, J and clone size reflect that table, while D and trimming were determined from the DNA. Among about 92,000 clones listed, 87% were seen once. CDR3 length: 13 amino acids. Deletions cut 3 bases from V and 3 bases from J, with 8 bases between. Germline V gene data show CDR1 as SGHRS and CDR2 as YFSETQ. Patients from Seattle were sampled longitudinally, starting during active infection.

The receptor's source is a woman aged 60 to 75 with COVID-19, enrolled during active disease. The sequencing input was peripheral blood. The chain couples TRBV5-1 to TRBJ2-3; possible D gene TRBD2, 5 bases. CDR3 region: CASSSRLTDTQYF. Here the CDR3 DNA reads TGCGCCAGCAGCTCCCGACTAACAGATACGCAGTATTTT.